This TCR beta chain was observed in a study of T cell changes during pregnancy in multiple sclerosis. This CDR3 has 15 residues. Germline V gene data show CDR1 as KGHSH and CDR2 as LQKENI. V lost 6 bases to trimming and J lost 7 bases; unmatched junction nucleotides: 14. Repertoires were generated with immunoSEQ multiplex PCR, while TCRdb's copy carries only in-frame clones and drops some. The table shows about 61,000 clones, with about 90% occurring only once. Source: peripheral blood, taken in the first trimester of pregnancy. This chain joins TRBV18 and TRBJ2-7; 8 bases match TRBD1. The sequence came from a female donor in good health, enrolled as a control in a pregnancy study. CDR3 region: CASSQGAASGREQYF. The CDR3 DNA is TGTGCCAGCTCCCAGGGGGCAGCGTCTGGGCGGGAGCAGTACTTC.